These 18 T cell receptor beta chains were all obtained from the same sample, sequenced in a study of beta chain features in type 1 diabetes. All of the isolated RNA was reverse transcribed, so expressed TCRB transcripts were sequenced. This table comes from immunoSEQ multiplex PCR, and its TCRdb copy is limited to in-frame clones, with some not included. In the table there are some 240,000 clones, 11% of which are singletons. The specimen sequenced was central memory CD4+ T cells from blood. Receptor source: a man between 18 and 35 years old in good health.

This clone occurred a few times. The chain links TRBV28 to TRBJ1-5; D call uncertain. Germline lookup yields CDR1 MDHEN and CDR2 SYDVKM. This CDR3 spans 12 amino acids. Between the trimmed V and J ends, which lost 2 bases and 3 bases, there was a span of 2 bases. CDR3 region: CASSLLNQPQHF. DNA of the CDR3: TGTGCCAGCAGTTTACTCAATCAGCCCCAGCATTTT. Together with reference TRBV28 and TRBJ1-5, the CDR3 gives the full variable domain: DVKVTQSSRYLVKRTGEKVFLECVQDMDHENMFWYRQDPGLGLRLIYFSYDVKMKEKGDIPEGYSVSREKKERFSLILESASTNQTSMYLCASSLLNQPQHFGDGTRLSIL.

This rearrangement joins TRBV5-4 to TRBJ2-7, with D unresolved. V lost 0 bases and J lost 3, with 7 bases in between. Germline CDR1 reads SGHNT; CDR2 reads YYREEE (reference sequence). The CDR3 is made up of 13 amino acids. In nucleotides, the CDR3 is TGTGCCAGCAGCTTGGATGGTTTCTACGAGCAGTACTTC. Protein sequence: CASSLDGFYEQYF.

The chain recombines TRBV7-9 with TRBJ2-7, with D possibly being TRBD1 (6 bases). Trimming removed 3 bases at V and 1 base at J, with 10 bases between. CDR3 size: 14 residues. The germline V gene has CDR1 SEHNR and CDR2 FQNEAQ (reference sequence). The CDR3 nucleotides are TGTGCCAGCAGCTTCGACAGGTTTTCCTACGAGCAGTACTTC. This gives the protein CASSFDRFSYEQYF.

This clone has a handful of counts. The rearrangement joins TRBV5-1 to TRBJ2-3; possible D gene TRBD2, 6 bases. Between the trimmed V and J ends, which lost 6 bases and 0 bases, there was a span of 8 bases. Germline assignment: CDR1 SGHRS and CDR2 YFSETQ. This CDR3 spans 13 amino acids. DNA for the CDR3: TGCGCCAGCATGAGCGGGAGCACAGATACGCAGTATTTT. It translates to CASMSGSTDTQYF.

The table lists this clone with a few counts. Since a much larger clone is just one base distant, this may be a read error. V is TRBV29-1 and J is TRBJ2-5; D is ambiguous. The V gene lost 7 bases and the J gene lost 2 bases, with 11 bases spanning the gap. The CDR3 is 12 amino acids. CDR1 and CDR2 from the germline V gene are SQVTM and ANQGSEA. The CDR3 reads CSGVLGQETQYF. The CDR3 DNA reads as TGCAGCGGTGTACTGGGACAAGAGACCCAGTACTTC. The full variable domain, its missing parts supplied by reference TRBV29-1 and TRBJ2-5, is SAVISQKPSRDICQRGTSLTIQCQVDSQVTMMFWYRQQPGQSLTLIATANQGSEATYESGFVIDKFPISRPNLTFSTLTVSNMSPEDSSIYLCSGVLGQETQYFGPGTRLLVL.

This chain links TRBV28 with TRBJ2-2, with D possibly TRBD2 on 5 matching bases. V was pared by 7 bases and J by 1 base, with 16 bases between. CDR1 is MDHEN and CDR2 is SYDVKM in the germline V gene. This CDR3 spans 16 amino acids. CDR3 region: CASKNTGGQNTGELFF. CDR3 DNA: TGTGCCAGCAAAAATACCGGAGGTCAGAACACCGGGGAGCTGTTTTTT.

The sample holds many counts of this clone. This sequence joins TRBV7-2 and TRBJ2-2, with 13 bases lining up with TRBD2. The CDR3 consists of 17 residues. Per the germline V gene, CDR1 is SGHTA and CDR2 is FQGNSA. V was clipped by 4 bases and J by 6 bases; unmatched bases: 8. CDR3 sequence (DNA): TGTGCCAGCAGCTACCTGACGGGACTAGCGGGGCCCGGGGAGCTGTTTTTT. This codes for CASSYLTGLAGPGELFF.

This chain links TRBV7-2 with TRBJ2-5; D not resolved. Deletions cut 0 bases from V and 5 bases from J, with 13 bases between. This CDR3 has 15 residues. The germline CDR1 and CDR2 sequences are SGHTA and FQGNSA. The DNA of the CDR3 is TGTGCCAGCAGCTTAGCCCTGGGAACTGGGGAGACCCAGTACTTC. It yields the protein CASSLALGTGETQYF. Full variable domain (outside the CDR3, taken from reference TRBV7-2 and TRBJ2-5): GAGVSQSPSNKVTEKGKDVELRCDPISGHTALYWYRQSLGQGLEFLIYFQGNSAPDKSGLPSDRFSAERTGGSVSTLTIQRTQQEDSAVYLCASSLALGTGETQYFGPGTRLLVL.

This clone has only one observation. V and J are TRBV5-6 and TRBJ2-7; 9 nucleotides line up with TRBD2. V trimming: 4 bases; J trimming: 3 bases; junction bases outside the gene matches: 11. CDR3 length: 16 amino acids. CDR1 is SGHDT, CDR2 YYEEEE, per germline. The CDR3 loop is CASSLLWASGNYEQYF. The CDR3 nucleotides are TGTGCCAGCAGCCTACTGTGGGCTAGCGGGAACTACGAGCAGTACTTC.

This clone was detected many times. The rearrangement joins TRBV5-6 to TRBJ2-3; 8 bases agree with TRBD1. The CDR3 is made up of 14 amino acids. Germline CDR1 SGHDT, CDR2 YYEEEE. Trimming at V came to 2 bases and at J to 4 bases, leaving 3 bases not matched to a gene. The CDR3 loop reads CASSFGQGADTQYF. The CDR3 DNA reads as TGTGCCAGCAGCTTTGGACAGGGTGCAGATACGCAGTATTTT. Combining the CDR3 with reference TRBV5-6 and TRBJ2-3 gives the whole variable domain DAGVTQSPTHLIKTRGQQVTLRCSPKSGHDTVSWYQQALGQGPQFIFQYYEEEERQRGNFPDRFSGHQFPNYSSELNVNALLLGDSALYLCASSFGQGADTQYFGPGTRLTVL.

This clone was detected a few times. The V and J genes are TRBV6-5 and TRBJ2-7, with D possibly matching TRBD2 (5 bases). V lost 6 bases, J lost 1 base, and 13 bases lay in between. Germline V CDR1 and CDR2: MNHEY, SVGAGI. This CDR3 region has 14 residues. CDR3 in DNA: TGTGCCAGCAGCCCCGTAGAGCGGTCCTACGAGCAGTACTTC. Its translation: CASSPVERSYEQYF.

A few counts support this clone. The chain uses TRBV30 and TRBJ1-5, with no clear D. CDR1 is GTSNPN, CDR2 SVGIG, per germline (reference sequence). CDR3 size: 14 residues. Trimming removed 0 bases from V and 2 bases from J, with 8 bases in between. CDR3 sequence: CAWSVNVGNQPQHF. The DNA of the CDR3 is TGTGCCTGGAGTGTGAACGTGGGCAATCAGCCCCAGCATTTT.

This clone was observed a few times. This chain uses TRBV5-1 with TRBJ2-1; D is perhaps TRBD2 (6 bases). The CDR3 extends over 13 amino acids. The ends were cut back, 2 bases at V and 6 bases at J, with 9 bases in the middle. Germline V CDR1 and CDR2: SGHRS, YFSETQ. The CDR3 DNA reads TGCGCCAGCAGCTTTGGGGGAGGCAATGAGCAGTTCTTC. Translation gives CASSFGGGNEQFF.

This clone was counted ten times or more. The chain uses TRBV5-4 and TRBJ2-1; possibly TRBD2 for D (7 bases). Germline lookup yields CDR1 SGHNT and CDR2 YYREEE (reference sequence). The V end was cut by 4 bases, the J end by 6 bases, with 20 bases between. CDR3 length: 16 residues. The CDR3 DNA is TGTGCCAGCAGCCCTGGGGGGGCGGGAGCCTTCAATGAGCAGTTCTTC. Its protein product is CASSPGGAGAFNEQFF. The variable domain in full, with the rest retrieved from reference TRBV5-4 and TRBJ2-1, is ETGVTQSPTHLIKTRGQQVTLRCSSQSGHNTVSWYQQALGQGPQFIFQYYREEENGRGNFPPRFSGLQFPNYSSELNVNALELDDSALYLCASSPGGAGAFNEQFFGPGTRLTVL.

This clone was detected a few times. The gene calls are TRBV7-9 and TRBJ2-3, with D tentatively TRBD1 (5 bases). The CDR3 runs 14 residues. Trimming pared 1 base from V and 3 bases from J, leaving 8 bases between. Germline V gene sequence: CDR1 SEHNR, CDR2 FQNEAQ (reference sequence). The CDR3 nucleotides read TGTGCCAGCAGCTTAGGGCGGACAACAGATACGCAGTATTTT. This translates into CASSLGRTTDTQYF.

The chain uses TRBV7-2 and TRBJ2-5; 9 nucleotides align to TRBD2. The CDR3 consists of 16 residues. The germline V gene has CDR1 SGHTA and CDR2 FQGNSA. The trim removed 1 base at V and 5 bases at J, leaving 8 bases unmatched. The CDR3 DNA follows: TGTGCCAGCAGCTTAGGGGTAGCGGGAGCGGACGAGACCCAGTACTTC. Protein product: CASSLGVAGADETQYF.

This clone turned up a few times. The CDR3 loop is CASSEYGTGRADEQFF. The CDR3 region has the DNA TGTGCCAGCAGTGAATACGGGACAGGGCGTGCGGATGAGCAGTTCTTC. The V and J genes are TRBV25-1 and TRBJ2-1; 9 nucleotides match TRBD1. This CDR3 is built from 16 residues. V shed 0 bases and J 8 bases; nucleotides not matched to a gene: 8. CDR1 and CDR2 from the germline V gene are MGHDK and SYGVNS.

Only a few counts were recorded for this clone. V and J are TRBV28 and TRBJ2-7, with 9 bases fitting TRBD1. This CDR3 has 14 residues. Germline V gives CDR1 MDHEN, CDR2 SYDVKM. V gave up 8 bases and J gave up 3 bases; unmatched junction bases: 8. CDR3 residues: CASVQGAKYYEQYF. The CDR3 nucleotides are TGTGCCAGCGTACAGGGGGCGAAGTACTACGAGCAGTACTTC.